The source of this T cell receptor beta chain is a study of cytomegalovirus exposure and HLA in healthy donors. On the study more broadly: HLA-typed donors were the source of roughly 85 million unique TCRs held in an early data release. Regarding the study as a whole: Most likely, a cluster of highly shared sequence variants arose as a sequencing artifact.

To note about this clone: Its antigen is still unknown.

60 Vbeta and 13 Jbeta primers were used in PCR. The repertoire was sequenced with immunoSEQ multiplex PCR; TCRdb's copy has only in-frame clones and lacks some. The sample holds around 190,000 clones, 9.5% seen once. This receptor was identified in a woman aged 25 to 39 in good health and CMV-seropositive. The sample taken for sequencing was PBMCs.

The CDR3 DNA sequence: TGCGCCAGCAGCCTCGACCTAGACGGCGAGCAGTACTTC. Its protein product is CASSLDLDGEQYF. V and J are TRBV10-1 and TRBJ2-7, with D unclear. The CDR3 runs to 13 residues. The V end lost 6 bases, the J end lost 6 bases, and 15 bases lay between the germline ends. The germline CDR1 and CDR2 sequences are WNHNN and SYGVQD (reference sequence).